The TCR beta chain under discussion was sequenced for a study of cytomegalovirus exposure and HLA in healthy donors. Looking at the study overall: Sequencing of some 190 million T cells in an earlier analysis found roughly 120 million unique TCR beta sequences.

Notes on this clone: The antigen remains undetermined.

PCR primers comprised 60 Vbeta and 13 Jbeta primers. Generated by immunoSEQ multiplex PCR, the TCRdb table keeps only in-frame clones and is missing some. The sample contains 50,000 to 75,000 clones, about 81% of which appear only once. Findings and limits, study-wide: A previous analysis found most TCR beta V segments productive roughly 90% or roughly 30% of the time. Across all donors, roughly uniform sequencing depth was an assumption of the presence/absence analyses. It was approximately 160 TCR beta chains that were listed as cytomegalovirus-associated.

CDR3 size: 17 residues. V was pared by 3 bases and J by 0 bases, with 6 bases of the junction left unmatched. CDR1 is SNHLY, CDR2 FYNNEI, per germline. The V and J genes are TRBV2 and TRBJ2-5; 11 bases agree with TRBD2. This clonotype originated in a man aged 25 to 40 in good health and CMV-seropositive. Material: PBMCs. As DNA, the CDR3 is TGTGCCAGCAGTGATCCTAGCGGGGGGCCATACCAAGAGACCCAGTACTTC. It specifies CASSDPSGGPYQETQYF.